These 8 T cell receptor beta chains originate from one sample sequenced in a study of CD8 T cells in Susac syndrome (dated by TCRdb to about 2019). The library was made by the immunoSEQ multiplex PCR assay. RNA was extracted using the RNeasy kit, and roughly 0.45 to 1 microgram was reverse transcribed with random hexamers. Starting from the raw public reads, TCRdb applied fastp trimming at Q25, assembled clones with MiXCR and retained in-frame beta chains. Each record represents a unique CDR3 protein, reported with the most common genes and DNA among its rows. Present in this sample are 150,000 or so distinct CDR3 sequences, 90% to 95% of which were seen just once. The ten largest clones add up to about 0.14% of the sample. Sequencing was carried out using CD4+ T cells from PBMCs. The receptors stem from a human donor in good health.

V usage is TRBV5-1 and J usage is TRBJ2-6; D gene unclear. The V gene's germline CDR1 is SGHRS and CDR2 YFSETQ. The CDR3 is 14 residues long. V lost 0 bases and J 2 bases, leaving 3 bases between the germline ends. CDR3 protein: CASSLEPGANVLTF. The DNA of the CDR3 is TGCGCCAGCAGCTTGGAACCTGGGGCCAACGTCCTGACTTTC.

This chain connects TRBV5-1 to TRBJ2-5; 10 nucleotides match TRBD2. Per the germline V gene, CDR1 is SGHRS and CDR2 is YFSETQ. The CDR3 covers 17 residues. V lost 0 bases to trimming and J lost 2 bases; unmatched junction nucleotides: 7. The CDR3 bases are TGCGCCAGCAGCTTGGGGCTAGCGGGGGCCCTTCAAGAGACCCAGTACTTC. Amino acid sequence: CASSLGLAGALQETQYF.

The chain uses TRBV29-1 and TRBJ2-1; D not resolved. Germline loops: CDR1 SQVTM, CDR2 ANQGSEA. Trimming removed 4 bases from V and 3 bases from J, with 10 bases in between. The CDR3 runs to 13 residues. The CDR3 nucleotides are TGCAGCGTTGGCAGTTTCAGCTACAATGAGCAGTTCTTC. It yields the protein CSVGSFSYNEQFF.

The chain joins TRBV6-5 to TRBJ2-7, with D possibly being TRBD1 or TRBD2 (5 bases each). From germline, CDR1 is MNHEY and CDR2 SVGAGI. V was cut by 0 bases and J by 0 bases, with 9 bases left in between. The CDR3 is 15 amino acids. The CDR3 coding sequence is TGTGCCAGCAGTTACTCGGGGGAACCCTCCTACGAGCAGTACTTC. Translated: CASSYSGEPSYEQYF.

The chain couples TRBV29-1 to TRBJ2-5, with 7 bases aligning to TRBD2. The CDR3 has 14 amino acids. Germline lookup yields CDR1 SQVTM and CDR2 ANQGSEA. The V and J ends lost 0 bases and 5 bases, in that order; junction bases with no gene match: 6. The CDR3 spells CSVEDLVGGETQYF. CDR3 nucleotide sequence: TGCAGCGTTGAAGATCTGGTCGGGGGGGAGACCCAGTACTTC.

The chain has TRBV7-9 and TRBJ1-5; 11 nucleotides match TRBD1. Trimming cost V 3 bases and J 5 bases; bases outside gene matches: 3. CDR1 SEHNR and CDR2 FQNEAQ come from the germline V gene (reference sequence). The CDR3 has 15 amino acids. CDR3 nucleotides: TGTGCCAGCAGCTTGGGACAGGGGGACGATCAGCCCCAGCATTTT. Protein: CASSLGQGDDQPQHF.

This clonotype is a singleton in its sample. V usage is TRBV7-2 and J usage is TRBJ1-2, with D unresolved. Germline values: CDR1 SGHTA, CDR2 FQGNSA. V lost 1 base and J lost 4, with 7 bases in between. The CDR3 has 13 amino acids. CDR3 DNA: TGTACCAGCAGCTTAGGGAGTTCCTATGGCTACACCTTC. Protein product: CTSSLGSSYGYTF.

The chain recombines TRBV30 with TRBJ1-6; 8 bases are a match to TRBD1. CDR1 and CDR2 from the germline V gene are GTSNPN and SVGIG (reference sequence). Trimming removed 2 bases from V and 8 bases from J; junction bases left unmatched: 8. CDR3 size: 15 residues. CDR3 nucleotides: TGTGCCTGGAGTTCCGGGACAGGCCAATATTCACCCCTCCACTTT. Its translation: CAWSSGTGQYSPLHF.